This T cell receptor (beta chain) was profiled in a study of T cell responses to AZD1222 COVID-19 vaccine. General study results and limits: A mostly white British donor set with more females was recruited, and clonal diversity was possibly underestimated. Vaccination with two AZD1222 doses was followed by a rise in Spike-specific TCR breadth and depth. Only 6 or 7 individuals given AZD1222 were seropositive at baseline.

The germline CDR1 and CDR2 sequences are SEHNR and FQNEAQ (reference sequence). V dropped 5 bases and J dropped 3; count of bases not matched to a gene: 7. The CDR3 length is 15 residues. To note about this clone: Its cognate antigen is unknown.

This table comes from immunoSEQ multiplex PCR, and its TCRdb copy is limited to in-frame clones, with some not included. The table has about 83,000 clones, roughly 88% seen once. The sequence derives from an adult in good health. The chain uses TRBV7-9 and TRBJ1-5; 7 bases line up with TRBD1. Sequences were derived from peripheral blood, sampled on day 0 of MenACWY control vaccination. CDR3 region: CASSTQGQPNQPQHF. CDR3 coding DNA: TGTGCCAGCAGCACCCAGGGACAGCCCAATCAGCCCCAGCATTTT.